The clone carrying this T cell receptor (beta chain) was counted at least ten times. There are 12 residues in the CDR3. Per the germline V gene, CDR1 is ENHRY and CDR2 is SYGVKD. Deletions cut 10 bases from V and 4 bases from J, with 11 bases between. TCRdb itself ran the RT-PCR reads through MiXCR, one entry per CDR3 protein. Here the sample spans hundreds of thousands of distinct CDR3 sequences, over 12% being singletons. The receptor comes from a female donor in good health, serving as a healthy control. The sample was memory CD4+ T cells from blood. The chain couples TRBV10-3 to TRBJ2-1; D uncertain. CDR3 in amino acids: CATSPEYNEQFF. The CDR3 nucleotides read TGTGCCACCTCGCCTGAGTACAATGAGCAGTTCTTC.